This T cell receptor beta chain was sequenced during a study of cytomegalovirus exposure and HLA in healthy donors. Notes on the study in general: For presence/absence analyses, sequencing depth was assumed to be roughly uniform across donors.

Notes on this clone: The antigen is undetermined.

CDR1 is LNHDA, CDR2 SQIVND, per germline (reference sequence). This CDR3 is 16 amino acids long. V gave up 5 bases and J gave up 4 bases; unmatched junction bases: 13. The PCR was carried out with 60 Vbeta primers and 13 Jbeta primers. TCRdb's table, derived via immunoSEQ multiplex PCR, lists solely in-frame clones and lacks some. This sample has under 130,000 clones, with roughly 70% found just once. This clonotype was obtained from a middle-aged man in good health and CMV-seropositive. J is TRBJ1-2 and V is TRBV19; 7 positions match TRBD1. The sample consisted of PBMCs. The CDR3 coding sequence is TGTGCCAGTAGTTGGGACGACAGGGCAGGTTTCTATGGCTACACCTTC. It translates to CASSWDDRAGFYGYTF. The full variable domain, with the rest looked up from reference TRBV19 and TRBJ1-2, is DGGITQSPKYLFRKEGQNVTLSCEQNLNHDAMYWYRQDPGQGLRLIYYSQIVNDFQKGDIAEGYSVSREKKESFPLTVTSAQKNPTAFYLCASSWDDRAGFYGYTFGSGTRLTVV.